These 18 T cell receptor beta chains were all obtained from the same sample, sequenced in a study of T cell responses to AZD1222 COVID-19 vaccine. Repertoires were generated with immunoSEQ multiplex PCR, while TCRdb's copy carries only in-frame clones and drops some. There are around 84,000 clones in the sample; nearly 90% occur only once, and 5.8% lies in the top ten. The input for sequencing was peripheral blood, taken on day 0 of AZD1222 vaccination. These receptors were collected from an adult in good health.

The chain joins TRBV30 to TRBJ1-6; TRBD1 might be the D (6 bases). The germline gives CDR1 GTSNPN, CDR2 SVGIG (reference sequence). V lost 8 bases and J lost 7, with 15 bases in between. CDR3 length: 13 amino acids. This CDR3 reads CAETTGKNSPLHF. The CDR3 DNA sequence: TGTGCCGAAACGACAGGAAAAAATTCACCCCTCCACTTT. Drawing the rest from reference TRBV30 and TRBJ1-6, the complete variable domain is SQTIHQWPATLVQPVGSPLSLECTVEGTSNPNLYWYRQAAGRGLQLLFYSVGIGQISSEVPQNLSASRPQDRQFILSSKKLLLSDSGFYLCAETTGKNSPLHFGNGTRLTVT.

The DNA of the CDR3 is TGTGCCAGCACCTCGGGGACAGGGGGCACCGGGGAGCTGTTTTTT. The encoded protein is CASTSGTGGTGELFF. The rearrangement links TRBV27 to TRBJ2-2, with TRBD1 matching over 11 bases. Germline CDR1 reads MNHEY; CDR2 reads SMNVEV (reference sequence). V shed 7 bases, J shed 4 bases, and the junction held 5 bases outside the gene matches. The CDR3 length is 15 residues.

The CDR3 loop reads CASSTRDRGRPNYGYTF. The CDR3 region has the DNA TGTGCCAGCAGCACCCGGGACAGGGGGCGTCCTAACTATGGCTACACCTTC. The V call is TRBV28, the J call TRBJ1-2, with TRBD1 matching over 12 bases. V trimming: 6 bases; J trimming: 0 bases; junction bases outside the gene matches: 8. Germline assignment: CDR1 MDHEN and CDR2 SYDVKM. This CDR3 has 17 amino acids.

V and J are TRBV7-7 and TRBJ2-2, with 8 nucleotides matching TRBD1. CDR3 size: 14 residues. V lost 6 bases to trimming and J lost 3 bases; unmatched junction nucleotides: 3. CDR1 and CDR2 from the germline V gene are SSHAT and FNYEAQ (reference sequence). The CDR3 sequence: CASSLTGDTGELFF. The CDR3 DNA reads as TGTGCCAGCAGTTTGACAGGGGACACCGGGGAGCTGTTTTTT.

V and J are TRBV7-8 and TRBJ2-1, with 7 positions matching TRBD2. Unmatched junction bases numbered 7, after V lost 5 bases and J lost 9 bases. The CDR3 is 13 amino acids. Germline V gene lookup returns CDR1 SGHVS and CDR2 FQNEAQ. CDR3: CASSNRLATEQFF. CDR3 bases: TGTGCCAGCAGCAATCGACTAGCCACTGAGCAGTTCTTC.

This sequence joins TRBV2 and TRBJ1-4; no clear D gene. This CDR3 has 15 amino acids. The ends were cut back, 2 bases at V and 0 bases at J, with 7 bases in the middle. Germline V lookup: CDR1 SNHLY, CDR2 FYNNEI. CDR3 sequence reads: CASSEPAATNEKLFF. The CDR3 coding sequence is TGTGCCAGCAGTGAACCGGCAGCAACTAATGAAAAACTGTTTTTT.

This chain links TRBV5-8 with TRBJ1-3; a possible D gene is TRBD1 (6 bases). The CDR3 has 15 residues. Trimming cost V 2 bases and J 0 bases, with 9 bases left between them. The germline CDR1 and CDR2 sequences are SGHTS and YDEGEE. The CDR3 loop is CASSLQGYSGNTIYF. DNA for the CDR3: TGTGCCAGCAGCTTACAGGGTTACTCTGGAAACACCATATATTTT.

This chain connects TRBV18 to TRBJ2-7; possible D gene TRBD1, 6 bases. Germline CDR1 reads KGHSH; CDR2 reads LQKENI. The CDR3 is 15 residues long. Deletions cut 3 bases from V and 3 bases from J, with 15 bases between. CDR3 sequence: CASSPSRDTFYEQYF. Here the CDR3 DNA reads TGTGCCAGCTCACCTAGCCGGGACACATTCTACGAGCAGTACTTC.

This chain joins TRBV11-2 and TRBJ2-2, with TRBD1 identical over 8 bases. CDR1 is SGHAT and CDR2 is FQNNGV in the germline V gene. V lost 5 bases and J lost 7; bases outside the gene matches: 6. The CDR3 runs to 14 residues. The DNA of the CDR3 is TGTGCCAGCAGCCGCAGGGGGCGAGGCGGGGAGCTGTTTTTT. It encodes CASSRRGRGGELFF. The variable domain in full, with the rest retrieved from reference TRBV11-2 and TRBJ2-2, is EAGVAQSPRYKIIEKRQSVAFWCNPISGHATLYWYQQILGQGPKLLIQFQNNGVVDDSQLPKDRFSAERLKGVDSTLKIQPAKLEDSAVYLCASSRRGRGGELFFGEGSRLTVL.

The J gene is TRBJ2-1, the V gene TRBV9, with 9 bases matching TRBD2. After removal of 0 bases from V and 2 bases from J, the junction contained 3 bases not matched to a gene. The germline CDR1 and CDR2 sequences are SGDLS and YYNGEE. The CDR3 contains 16 residues. In nucleotides, the CDR3 is TGTGCCAGCAGCGTAGGGGCTAGCGGGACCTACAATGAGCAGTTCTTC. Its protein product is CASSVGASGTYNEQFF.

The chain combines TRBV15 with TRBJ1-2; no reliable D call. The CDR3 has 13 amino acids. Between the trimmed V and J ends, which lost 2 bases and 6 bases, there was a span of 10 bases. Germline CDR1 and CDR2: LNHNV and YYDKDF (reference sequence). The CDR3 region is CATSRNSLDGYTF. The DNA of the CDR3 is TGTGCCACCAGCAGAAATTCGTTGGATGGCTACACCTTC. Drawing the rest from reference TRBV15 and TRBJ1-2, the complete variable domain is DAMVIQNPRYQVTQFGKPVTLSCSQTLNHNVMYWYQQKSSQAPKLLFHYYDKDFNNEADTPDNFQSRRPNTSFCFLDIRSPGLGDTAMYLCATSRNSLDGYTFGSGTRLTVV.

CDR3 residues: CATSDLRREGGTDTQYF. DNA for the CDR3: TGTGCCACCAGTGATTTGCGGCGGGAGGGGGGCACAGATACGCAGTATTTT. This chain uses TRBV24-1 with TRBJ2-3; TRBD2 matches at 9 bases. Trimming took 0 bases from V and 1 from J; bases not matched to a gene: 4. This CDR3 has 17 amino acids. Germline V gene data show CDR1 as KGHDR and CDR2 as SFDVKD.

This chain links TRBV27 with TRBJ2-5; 13 positions agree with TRBD2. Germline values: CDR1 MNHEY, CDR2 SMNVEV (reference sequence). Trimming took 7 bases from V and 1 from J; bases not matched to a gene: 6. CDR3 length equals 16 residues. The CDR3 protein is CASKTSGRAFQETQYF. As DNA, the CDR3 is TGTGCCAGCAAAACTAGCGGGAGGGCCTTCCAAGAGACCCAGTACTTC.

V is TRBV28 and J is TRBJ2-1; D remains ambiguous. The CDR3 runs 14 residues. V dropped 10 bases and J dropped 8 bases, with 21 bases sitting between them. Germline CDR1 and CDR2: MDHEN and SYDVKM. The CDR3, as DNA: TGTGCCACCCAGACCGCCTACTATGGGGATGAGCAGTTCTTC. Its translation is CATQTAYYGDEQFF.

The chain carries TRBV28 and TRBJ1-6; 8 bases are a match to TRBD1. Germline CDR1 and CDR2: MDHEN and SYDVKM. The ends lost 6 bases at V and 10 bases at J; junction bases unmatched: 11. CDR3 size: 15 residues. CDR3 protein: CASRPQGARGSPLHF. The DNA of the CDR3 is TGTGCCAGCAGACCCCAGGGGGCGCGTGGGTCACCCCTCCACTTT.

CDR3 in amino acids: CASSQTSGSHETQYF. CDR3 DNA sequence: TGTGCCAGCAGCCAAACTAGCGGGAGTCACGAGACCCAGTACTTC. The rearrangement uses TRBV4-2 and TRBJ2-5, with 11 bases that match TRBD2. V gave up 2 bases and J gave up 5 bases; unmatched junction bases: 4. Germline V gives CDR1 LGHNA, CDR2 YNFKEQ. CDR3 length: 15 amino acids.

This chain joins TRBV7-9 and TRBJ2-5; the D call may be TRBD1 or TRBD2 (5 bases each). This CDR3 region has 14 residues. Germline lookup yields CDR1 SEHNR and CDR2 FQNEAQ (reference sequence). With 5 bases removed from V and 2 bases from J, the gap between germline ends came to 12 bases. This CDR3 is CASSRAREQETQYF. CDR3 sequence (DNA): TGTGCCAGCAGCCGGGCCAGGGAGCAAGAGACCCAGTACTTC.

This clone was detected once. The rearrangement uses TRBV18 and TRBJ2-7; D is ambiguous. The germline V and J ends were trimmed by 2 bases and 5 bases, with 13 bases remaining between them. Germline-derived CDR1 and CDR2 are KGHSH and LQKENI. There are 14 residues in the CDR3. CDR3 nucleotides: TGTGCCAGCTCACCAACAAGGGCAGTCGACGAGCAGTACTTC. It is translated as CASSPTRAVDEQYF.